This T cell receptor beta chain stems from a study of T cells in localized non-small cell lung cancer. Libraries were prepared by immunoSEQ multiplex PCR; TCRdb keeps only in-frame clonotypes and omits some of them. The sample carries tens of thousands of clones, 86% recorded once. Trimming pared 3 bases from V and 4 bases from J, leaving 8 bases between. The CDR3 runs 14 residues. Germline CDR1 SGDLS, CDR2 YYNGEE. Details on this clone: The target antigen is unknown.

Study conclusions and caveats: Overall survival was longer when the density of T cells in the blood was higher. Detection in adjacent lung was observed for a median 57 of the top 100 tumor clones.

The TCR was taken from a male donor older than 55 with stage III squamous cell lung carcinoma. The chain links TRBV9 to TRBJ1-6; D not certain. Material: peripheral blood, obtained before any cancer treatment. This CDR3 reads CASSDMSYNSPLHF. CDR3 DNA: TGTGCCAGCAGCGACATGAGTTATAATTCACCCCTCCACTTT.